This TCR beta chain was retrieved from a study of T cells in Graves' hyperthyroidism and ophthalmopathy. Overall study context: Once the initial diagnosis was made, peripheral blood was obtained before any treatment.

The CDR3 runs 14 residues. Germline assignment: CDR1 SNHLY and CDR2 FYNNEI. V lost 7 bases to trimming and J lost 2 bases, with 9 bases between them. This clonotype appeared many times. What was amplified from RNA transcripts were TCR beta CDR3 regions. When the TCR CDR3 underwent first-round RT-PCR, the HTBI primer set was used. TCRdb fed the multiplex PCR reads into MiXCR, producing one record per CDR3 protein. The sample lists around 560,000 distinct CDR3 sequences, approximately 15% occurring once. The rearrangement uses TRBV2 and TRBJ2-6; D gene ambiguous. The receptor was derived from a woman aged 18-29 years with Graves' hyperthyroidism. Input material: blood. CDR3: CASMENAGANVLTF. The CDR3 bases are TGTGCCAGCATGGAAAATGCTGGGGCCAACGTCCTGACTTTC.